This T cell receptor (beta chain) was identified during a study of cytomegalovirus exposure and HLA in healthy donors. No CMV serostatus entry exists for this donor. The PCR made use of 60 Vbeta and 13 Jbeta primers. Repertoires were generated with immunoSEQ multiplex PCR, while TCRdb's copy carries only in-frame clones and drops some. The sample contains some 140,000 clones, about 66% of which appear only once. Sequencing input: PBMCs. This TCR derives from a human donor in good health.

CDR3 bases: TGTGCCAGCAGCCAAGATCCCCGGACAGGGAGTGCCTTTAATGAAAAACTGTTTTTT. This gives the protein CASSQDPRTGSAFNEKLFF. The chain employs TRBV4-2 and TRBJ1-4; 8 bases agree with TRBD1. The CDR3 loop spans 19 amino acids. After removal of 0 bases from V and 4 bases from J, the junction contained 13 bases not matched to a gene. Germline loops: CDR1 LGHNA, CDR2 YNFKEQ.